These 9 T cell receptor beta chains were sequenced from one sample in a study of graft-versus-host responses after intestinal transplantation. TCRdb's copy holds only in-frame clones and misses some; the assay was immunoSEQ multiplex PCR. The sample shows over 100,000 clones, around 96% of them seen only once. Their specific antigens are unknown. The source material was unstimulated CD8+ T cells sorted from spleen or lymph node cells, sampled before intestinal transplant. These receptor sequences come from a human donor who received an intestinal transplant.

The CDR3 sequence is CASSRLAGGTNEQFF. In DNA form, the CDR3 reads TGTGCCAGCTCACGGTTAGCGGGAGGTACCAATGAGCAGTTCTTC. The chain joins TRBV18 to TRBJ2-1; TRBD2 aligns across 10 bases. CDR1 and CDR2 from the germline V gene are KGHSH and LQKENI. V gave up 4 bases and J gave up 6 bases; unmatched junction bases: 6. This CDR3 is 15 amino acids long.

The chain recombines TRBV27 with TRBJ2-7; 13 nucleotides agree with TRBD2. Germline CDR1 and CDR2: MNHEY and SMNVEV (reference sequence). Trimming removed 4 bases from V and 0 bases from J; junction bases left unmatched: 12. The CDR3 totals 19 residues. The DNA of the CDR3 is TGTGCCAGCAGTTCGCCCGGGACTAGCGGGGAAACTAGCTCCTACGAGCAGTACTTC. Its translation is CASSSPGTSGETSSYEQYF.

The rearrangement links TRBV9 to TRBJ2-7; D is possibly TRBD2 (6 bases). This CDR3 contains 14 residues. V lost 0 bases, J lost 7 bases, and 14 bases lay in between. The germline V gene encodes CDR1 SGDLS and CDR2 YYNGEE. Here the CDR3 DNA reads TGTGCCAGCAGCGTAGGGGAACTTCGGGGGGAGCAGTACTTC. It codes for CASSVGELRGEQYF.

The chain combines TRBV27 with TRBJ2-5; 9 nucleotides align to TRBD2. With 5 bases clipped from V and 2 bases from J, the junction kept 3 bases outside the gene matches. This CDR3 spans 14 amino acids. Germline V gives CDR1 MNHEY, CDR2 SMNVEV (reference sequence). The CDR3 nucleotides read TGTGCCAGCAGTCTTACTAGCGGGCAAGAGACCCAGTACTTC. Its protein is CASSLTSGQETQYF.

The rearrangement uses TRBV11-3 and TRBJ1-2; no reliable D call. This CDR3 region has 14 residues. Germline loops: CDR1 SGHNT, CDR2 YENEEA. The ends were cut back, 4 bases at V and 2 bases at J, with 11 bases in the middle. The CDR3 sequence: CASSSDQKNYGYTF. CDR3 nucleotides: TGTGCCAGCAGCTCAGATCAGAAAAACTATGGCTACACCTTC.

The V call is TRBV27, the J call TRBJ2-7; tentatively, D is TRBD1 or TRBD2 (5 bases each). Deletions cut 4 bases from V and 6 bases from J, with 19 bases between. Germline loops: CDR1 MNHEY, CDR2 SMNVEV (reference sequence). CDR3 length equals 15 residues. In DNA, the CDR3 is TGTGCCAGCAGTTCCTCTAACCCTATGGGGGTCGAGCAGTACTTC. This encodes CASSSSNPMGVEQYF.

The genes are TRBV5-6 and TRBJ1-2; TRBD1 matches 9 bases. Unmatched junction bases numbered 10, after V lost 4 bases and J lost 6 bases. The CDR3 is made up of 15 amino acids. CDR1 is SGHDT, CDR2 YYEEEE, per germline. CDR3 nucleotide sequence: TGTGCCAGCAGCCCAGAGACAGGGGGGAGAGATGGCTACACCTTC. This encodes CASSPETGGRDGYTF.

The CDR3 DNA reads as TGTGCCAGCAGGGGGACAGGGGAGGGGGACTATGGCTACACCTTC. This translates into CASRGTGEGDYGYTF. The chain joins TRBV28 to TRBJ1-2; TRBD1 agrees at 10 bases. J gave up 3 bases and V 6 bases, and 7 bases lay outside the gene matches. The CDR3 loop spans 15 amino acids. Germline V gene sequence: CDR1 MDHEN, CDR2 SYDVKM.

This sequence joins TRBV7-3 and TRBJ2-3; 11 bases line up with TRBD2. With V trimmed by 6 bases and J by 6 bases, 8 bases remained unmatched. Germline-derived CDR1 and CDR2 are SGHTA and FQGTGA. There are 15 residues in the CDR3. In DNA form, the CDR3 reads TGTGCCAGCAGTTTTAGCGGGAGGGGTCAGGATACGCAGTATTTT. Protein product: CASSFSGRGQDTQYF.